The 8 T cell receptor beta chains presented below share a single source sample, sequenced in a study of blood T cell repertoires in COVID-19. Measured with immunoSEQ multiplex PCR; TCRdb has only the in-frame clones, and not every one. There are 130,000 or so clones in the sample; around 81% occur only once, and over 7.5% lies in the top ten. The sample comprised peripheral blood. The receptors come from a woman aged 55-70 years with active or convalescent COVID-19.

The chain recombines TRBV14 with TRBJ1-5, with D maybe TRBD1 (5 bases). Trimming removed 7 bases at V and 4 bases at J, with 14 bases between. The V gene's germline CDR1 is SGHDN and CDR2 FVKESK. CDR3 length: 14 amino acids. The CDR3 protein is CASNEEGRNQPQHF. The CDR3 nucleotides are TGTGCCAGCAATGAGGAGGGGAGGAATCAGCCCCAGCATTTT.

The chain recombines TRBV5-5 with TRBJ2-2; unclear D gene. The germline V gene encodes CDR1 SGHKS and CDR2 YYEKEE (reference sequence). The CDR3 length is 15 residues. The V end lost 1 base, the J end lost 0 bases, and 7 bases lay between the germline ends. The CDR3 is CASSLSGANTGELFF. The DNA for the CDR3 is TGTGCCAGCAGCTTGTCAGGCGCGAACACCGGGGAGCTGTTTTTT.

V usage is TRBV12-5 and J usage is TRBJ2-3; 7 nucleotides align to TRBD1. The J segment lost 6 bases and the V segment lost 6 bases, leaving 9 bases of the junction unmatched. In germline, CDR1 is LGHNT, CDR2 FRNRAP. The CDR3 loop spans 14 amino acids. CDR3: CASGTDRIADTQYF. The CDR3 coding sequence is TGTGCTAGTGGAACGGACAGGATTGCGGATACGCAGTATTTT. The whole variable domain, remainder taken from reference TRBV12-5 and TRBJ2-3, is DARVTQTPRHKVTEMGQEVTMRCQPILGHNTVFWYRQTMMQGLELLAYFRNRAPLDDSGMPKDRFSAEMPDATLATLKIQPSEPRDSAVYFCASGTDRIADTQYFGPGTRLTVL.

In this sample, this clone turned up a few times. The chain is built from TRBV19 and TRBJ2-7, with TRBD1 identical over 9 bases. Per germline, CDR1 LNHDA and CDR2 SQIVND (reference sequence). Trimming at V came to 7 bases and at J to 0 bases, leaving 10 bases not matched to a gene. The CDR3 is made up of 16 amino acids. The CDR3, as DNA: TGTGCCAGTAAAACAGGGGGCGGACCTAACTCCTACGAGCAGTACGTC. It translates to CASKTGGGPNSYEQYV.

This clone has at least ten counts. The genes are TRBV5-5 and TRBJ2-2; D remains ambiguous. Trimming took 5 bases from V and 0 from J, leaving 5 bases between them. This CDR3 contains 13 residues. The germline V gene has CDR1 SGHKS and CDR2 YYEKEE (reference sequence). CDR3 in DNA: TGTGCCAGCAGGGCCACGAACACCGGGGAGCTGTTTTTT. It is translated as CASRATNTGELFF.

V and J are TRBV5-4 and TRBJ2-2; 9 bases align to TRBD1. This CDR3 comprises 16 residues. Germline V gene sequence: CDR1 SGHNT, CDR2 YYREEE (reference sequence). With 4 bases clipped from V and 1 base from J, the junction kept 5 bases outside the gene matches. CDR3 protein: CASSPGQGQNTGELFF. The CDR3 DNA follows: TGTGCCAGCAGCCCGGGACAGGGACAGAACACCGGGGAGCTGTTTTTT. Filled out from reference TRBV5-4 and TRBJ2-2, the complete variable domain reads ETGVTQSPTHLIKTRGQQVTLRCSSQSGHNTVSWYQQALGQGPQFIFQYYREEENGRGNFPPRFSGLQFPNYSSELNVNALELDDSALYLCASSPGQGQNTGELFFGEGSRLTVL.

This clone appeared once. The chain employs TRBV28 and TRBJ1-2; weak D call: TRBD1 (5 bases). The CDR3 length is 14 residues. The germline CDR1 and CDR2 sequences are MDHEN and SYDVKM. With 6 bases removed from V and 5 bases from J, the gap between germline ends came to 16 bases. The CDR3 nucleotides read TGTGCCAGCAGCCCAGGAGGGGAAAGATATGGCTACACCTTC. It is translated as CASSPGGERYGYTF.

V and J are TRBV10-3 and TRBJ2-2; 10 nucleotides align to TRBD2. The trim removed 4 bases at V and 4 bases at J, leaving 6 bases unmatched. The germline CDR1 and CDR2 sequences are ENHRY and SYGVKD. This CDR3 comprises 16 residues. The CDR3 sequence: CAISALAGVGTGELFF. DNA for the CDR3: TGTGCCATCAGTGCGCTAGCGGGAGTGGGCACCGGGGAGCTGTTTTTT.